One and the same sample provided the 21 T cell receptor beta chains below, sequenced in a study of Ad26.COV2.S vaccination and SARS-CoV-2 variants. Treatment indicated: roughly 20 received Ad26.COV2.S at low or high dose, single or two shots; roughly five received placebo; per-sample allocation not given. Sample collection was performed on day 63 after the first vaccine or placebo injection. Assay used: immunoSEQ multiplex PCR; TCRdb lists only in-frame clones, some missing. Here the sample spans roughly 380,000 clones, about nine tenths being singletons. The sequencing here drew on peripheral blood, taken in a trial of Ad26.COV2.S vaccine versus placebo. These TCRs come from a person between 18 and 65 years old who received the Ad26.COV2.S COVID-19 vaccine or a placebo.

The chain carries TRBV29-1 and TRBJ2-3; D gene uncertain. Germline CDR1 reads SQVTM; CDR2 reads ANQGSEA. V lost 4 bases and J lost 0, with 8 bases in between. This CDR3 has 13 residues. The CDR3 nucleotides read TGCAGCGTTGGAAGAGCTAGCACAGATACGCAGTATTTT. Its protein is CSVGRASTDTQYF.

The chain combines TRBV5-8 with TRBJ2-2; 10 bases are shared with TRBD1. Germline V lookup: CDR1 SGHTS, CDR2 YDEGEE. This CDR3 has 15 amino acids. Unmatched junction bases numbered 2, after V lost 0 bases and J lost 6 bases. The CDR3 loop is CASSLETGGSGELFF. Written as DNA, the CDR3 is TGTGCCAGCAGCTTGGAGACAGGGGGCTCCGGGGAGCTGTTTTTT.

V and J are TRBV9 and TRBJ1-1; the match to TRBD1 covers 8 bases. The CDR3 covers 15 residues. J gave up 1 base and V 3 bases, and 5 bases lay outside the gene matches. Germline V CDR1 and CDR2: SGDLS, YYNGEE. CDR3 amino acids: CASSGLTGGNTEAFF. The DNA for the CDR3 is TGTGCCAGCAGCGGACTTACAGGGGGGAACACTGAAGCTTTCTTT.

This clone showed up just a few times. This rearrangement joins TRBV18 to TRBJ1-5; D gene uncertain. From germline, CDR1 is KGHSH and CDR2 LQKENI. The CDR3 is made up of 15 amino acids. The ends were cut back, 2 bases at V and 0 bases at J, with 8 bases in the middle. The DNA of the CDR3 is TGTGCCAGCTCACCAACCCAGATTAGCAATCAGCCCCAGCATTTT. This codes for CASSPTQISNQPQHF.

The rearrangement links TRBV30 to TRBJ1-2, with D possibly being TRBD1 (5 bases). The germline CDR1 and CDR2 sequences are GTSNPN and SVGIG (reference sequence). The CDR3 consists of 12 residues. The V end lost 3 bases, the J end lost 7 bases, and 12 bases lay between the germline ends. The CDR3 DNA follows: TGTGCCTGGAGACAGGCCCTTTCTGGCTACACCTTC. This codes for CAWRQALSGYTF.

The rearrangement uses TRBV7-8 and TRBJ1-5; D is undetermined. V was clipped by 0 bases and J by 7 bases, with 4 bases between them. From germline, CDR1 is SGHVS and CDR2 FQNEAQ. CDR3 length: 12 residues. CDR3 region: CASSLAGQPQHF. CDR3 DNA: TGTGCCAGCAGCTTAGCGGGGCAGCCCCAGCATTTT.

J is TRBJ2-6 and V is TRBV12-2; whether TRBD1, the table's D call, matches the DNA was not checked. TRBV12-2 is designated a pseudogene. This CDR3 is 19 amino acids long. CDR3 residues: CASPAEKQGSNSGANVLTF. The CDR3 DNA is TGTGCAAGTCCCGCGGAAAAACAGGGAAGTAACTCTGGGGCCAACGTCCTGACTTTC.

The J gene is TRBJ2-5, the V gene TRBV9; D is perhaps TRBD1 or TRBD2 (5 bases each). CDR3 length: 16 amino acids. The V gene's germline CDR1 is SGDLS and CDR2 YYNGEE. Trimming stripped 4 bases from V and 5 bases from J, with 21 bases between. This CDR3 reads CASSLPRAGASETQYF. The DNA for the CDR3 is TGTGCCAGCAGCCTCCCTAGGGCCGGGGCTTCCGAGACCCAGTACTTC.

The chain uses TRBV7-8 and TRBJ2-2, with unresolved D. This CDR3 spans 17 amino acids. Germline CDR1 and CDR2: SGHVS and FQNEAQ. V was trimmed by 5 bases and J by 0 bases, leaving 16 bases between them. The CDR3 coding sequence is TGTGCCAGCAGCACCCGACTTGGCTTAGCGAACACCGGGGAGCTGTTTTTT. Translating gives CASSTRLGLANTGELFF.

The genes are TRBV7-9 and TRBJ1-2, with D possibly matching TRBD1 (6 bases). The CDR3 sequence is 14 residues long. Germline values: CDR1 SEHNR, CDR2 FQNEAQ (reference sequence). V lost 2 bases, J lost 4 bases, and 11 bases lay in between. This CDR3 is CASSLFPDSYGYTF. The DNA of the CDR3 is TGTGCCAGCAGCTTATTTCCGGACAGCTATGGCTACACCTTC.

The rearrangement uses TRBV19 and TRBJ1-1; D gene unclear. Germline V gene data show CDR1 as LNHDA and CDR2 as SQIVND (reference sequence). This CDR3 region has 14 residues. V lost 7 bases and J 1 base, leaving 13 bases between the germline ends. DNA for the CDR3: TGTGCCAGTAATTCACAGAGACCGAACACTGAAGCTTTCTTT. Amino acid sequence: CASNSQRPNTEAFF.

The CDR3 DNA reads TGTGCCAGCAGCGACCGTCCGGGACAACGATACCAAGAGACCCAGTACTTC. Its protein product is CASSDRPGQRYQETQYF. The rearrangement links TRBV3-1 (or the pseudogene TRBV3-2) to TRBJ2-5; D perhaps matches TRBD1 (6 bases). V shed 5 bases and J shed 0 bases, with 19 bases lying between them. There are 17 residues in the CDR3. The germline V gene has CDR1 LGHDT and CDR2 YNNKEL (reference sequence).

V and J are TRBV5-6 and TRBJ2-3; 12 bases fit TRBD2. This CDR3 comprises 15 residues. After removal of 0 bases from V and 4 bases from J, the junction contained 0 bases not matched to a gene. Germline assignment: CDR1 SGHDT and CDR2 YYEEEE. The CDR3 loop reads CASSLGLAGADTQYF. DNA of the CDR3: TGTGCCAGCAGCTTGGGACTAGCGGGGGCAGATACGCAGTATTTT.

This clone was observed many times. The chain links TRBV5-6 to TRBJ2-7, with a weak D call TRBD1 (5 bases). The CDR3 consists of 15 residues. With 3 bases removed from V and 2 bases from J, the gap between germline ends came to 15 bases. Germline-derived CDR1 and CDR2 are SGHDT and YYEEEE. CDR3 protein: CASSSYTWGAYEQYF. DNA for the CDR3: TGTGCCAGCAGCTCGTACACTTGGGGCGCCTACGAGCAGTACTTC.

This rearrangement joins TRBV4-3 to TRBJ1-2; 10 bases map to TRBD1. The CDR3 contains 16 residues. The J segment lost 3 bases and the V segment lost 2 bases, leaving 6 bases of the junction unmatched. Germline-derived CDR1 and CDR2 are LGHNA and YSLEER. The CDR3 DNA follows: TGCGCCAGCAGCCAAACCGGGACAGGGGAGTACTATGGCTACACCTTC. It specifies CASSQTGTGEYYGYTF.

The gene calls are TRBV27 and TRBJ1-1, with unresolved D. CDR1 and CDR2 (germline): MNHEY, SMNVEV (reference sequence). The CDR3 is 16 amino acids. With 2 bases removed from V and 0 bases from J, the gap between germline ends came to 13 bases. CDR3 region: CASSLGTEGMNTEAFF. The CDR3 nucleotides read TGTGCCAGCAGTTTAGGTACGGAGGGTATGAACACTGAAGCTTTCTTT.

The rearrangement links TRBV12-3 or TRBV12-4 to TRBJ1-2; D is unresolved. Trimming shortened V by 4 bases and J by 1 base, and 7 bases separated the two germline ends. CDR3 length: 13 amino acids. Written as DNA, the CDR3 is TGTGCCAGCAGTTCTATTGTTAACTATGGCTACACCTTC. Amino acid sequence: CASSSIVNYGYTF.

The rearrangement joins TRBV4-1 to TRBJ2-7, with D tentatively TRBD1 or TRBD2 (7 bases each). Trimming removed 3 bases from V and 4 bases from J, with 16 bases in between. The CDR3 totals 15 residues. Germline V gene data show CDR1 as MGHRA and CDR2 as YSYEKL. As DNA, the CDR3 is TGCGCCAGCAGCCAGGGTCAGGGGGGAGGGTACGAGCAGTACTTC. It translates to CASSQGQGGGYEQYF.

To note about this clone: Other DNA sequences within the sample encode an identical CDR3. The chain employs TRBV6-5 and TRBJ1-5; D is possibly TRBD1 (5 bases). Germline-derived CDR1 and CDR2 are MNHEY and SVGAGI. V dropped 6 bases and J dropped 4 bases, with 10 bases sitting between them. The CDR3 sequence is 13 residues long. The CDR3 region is CASSPDRNQPQHF. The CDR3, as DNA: TGTGCCAGCAGCCCCGACAGAAATCAGCCCCAGCATTTT.

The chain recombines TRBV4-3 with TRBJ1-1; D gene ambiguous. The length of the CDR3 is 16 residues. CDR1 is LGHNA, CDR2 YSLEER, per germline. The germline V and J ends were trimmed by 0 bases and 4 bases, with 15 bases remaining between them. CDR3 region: CASSQEDREDRTEAFF. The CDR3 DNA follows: TGCGCCAGCAGCCAAGAGGACCGCGAGGATCGCACTGAAGCTTTCTTT.

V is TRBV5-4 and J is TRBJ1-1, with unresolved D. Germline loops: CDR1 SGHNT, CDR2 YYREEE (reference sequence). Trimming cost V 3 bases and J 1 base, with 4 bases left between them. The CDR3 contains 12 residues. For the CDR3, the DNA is TGTGCCAGCAGCTGGGAGAACACTGAAGCTTTCTTT. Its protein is CASSWENTEAFF.